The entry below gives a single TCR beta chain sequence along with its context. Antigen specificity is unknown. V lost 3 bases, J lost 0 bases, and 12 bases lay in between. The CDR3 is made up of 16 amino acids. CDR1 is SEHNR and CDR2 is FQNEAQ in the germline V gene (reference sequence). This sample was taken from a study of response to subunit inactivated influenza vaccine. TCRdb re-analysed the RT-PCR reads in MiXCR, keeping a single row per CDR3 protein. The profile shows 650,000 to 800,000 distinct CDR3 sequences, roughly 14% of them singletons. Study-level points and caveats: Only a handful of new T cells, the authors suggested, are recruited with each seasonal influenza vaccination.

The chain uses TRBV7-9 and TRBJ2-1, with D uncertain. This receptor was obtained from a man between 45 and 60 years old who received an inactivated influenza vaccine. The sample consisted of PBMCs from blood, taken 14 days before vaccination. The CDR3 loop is CASSFMRKSSYNEQFF. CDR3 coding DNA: TGTGCCAGCAGCTTCATGAGGAAGTCCTCCTACAATGAGCAGTTCTTC.